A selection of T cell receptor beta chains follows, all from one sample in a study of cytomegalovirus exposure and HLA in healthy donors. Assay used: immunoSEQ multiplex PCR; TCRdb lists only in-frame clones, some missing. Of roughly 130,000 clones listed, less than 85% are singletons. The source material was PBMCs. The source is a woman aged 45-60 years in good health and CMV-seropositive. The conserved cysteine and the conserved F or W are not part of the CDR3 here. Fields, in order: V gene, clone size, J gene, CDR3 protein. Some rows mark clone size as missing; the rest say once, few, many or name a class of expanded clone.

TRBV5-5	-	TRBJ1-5	ASSLRPNQPQH
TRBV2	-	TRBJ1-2	ASSGDSSNYGYT
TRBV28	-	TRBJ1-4	ASSPSGQGDEKLF
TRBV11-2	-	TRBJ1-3	ASSLEQGSGNTIY
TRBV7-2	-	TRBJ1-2	ASGPQTVYGYT
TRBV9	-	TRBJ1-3	ASSPRTDLTGNTIY
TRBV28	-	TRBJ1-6	AMQRRGLNSPLH
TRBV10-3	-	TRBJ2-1	AISDVGGGRYNEQF
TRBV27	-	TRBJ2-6	ASRSGGAGANVLT
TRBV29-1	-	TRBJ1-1	SVEPLVGTEAF
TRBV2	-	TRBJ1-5	ASSQINQPQH
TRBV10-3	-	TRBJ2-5	AISESGGEAETQY
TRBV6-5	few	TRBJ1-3	ASSVETGNTIY
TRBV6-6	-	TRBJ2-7	ASSLTGDEQY
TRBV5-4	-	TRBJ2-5	ASSLERTGQETQY
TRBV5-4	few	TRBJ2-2	ASSQTGDDTGELF
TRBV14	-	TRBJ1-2	ASSQATWGYT
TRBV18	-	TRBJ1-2	ASSPLWGGEGYT
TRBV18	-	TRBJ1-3	ASSYTGSDTIY
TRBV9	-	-	ASSPDRGHEQY
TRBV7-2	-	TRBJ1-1	ASSPQRGRTEAF
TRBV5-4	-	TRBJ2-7	ASSLASGADEQY
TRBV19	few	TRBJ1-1	ASSIAVNTEAF
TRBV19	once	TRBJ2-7	ASSIGTGYEQY
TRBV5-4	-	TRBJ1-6	ASSLEGTTYNSPLH
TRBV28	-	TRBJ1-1	ASSNTGANTEAF
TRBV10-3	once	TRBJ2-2	AIRGGQGDGELF
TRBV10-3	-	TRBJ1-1	AIKGDRGGTEAF
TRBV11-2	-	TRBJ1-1	ASSLVRAGTEAF
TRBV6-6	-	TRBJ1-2	ASRPVGGRGYT
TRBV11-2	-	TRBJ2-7	ASSIRGLLVPYEQY
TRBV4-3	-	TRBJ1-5	ASSHDLGEGQPQH
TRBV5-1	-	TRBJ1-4	ASSLGTGGVGEKLF
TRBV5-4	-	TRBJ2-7	ASSLDGQYEQY
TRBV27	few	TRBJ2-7	ASSLGGGFYEQY
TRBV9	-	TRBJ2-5	ASSVGLAEETQY
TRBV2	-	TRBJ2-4	ARSGTAKNIQY
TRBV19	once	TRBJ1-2	VSTGNNYGYT
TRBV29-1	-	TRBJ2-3	SVDAPGTQY
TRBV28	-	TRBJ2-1	ASSSPQLATNEQF
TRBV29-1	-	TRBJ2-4	SVERGEGNIQY
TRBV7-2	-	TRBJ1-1	ASSFFLTELNTEAF
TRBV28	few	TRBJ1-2	ASSFTANYGYT
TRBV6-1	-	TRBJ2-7	ASMRDRGPYEQY